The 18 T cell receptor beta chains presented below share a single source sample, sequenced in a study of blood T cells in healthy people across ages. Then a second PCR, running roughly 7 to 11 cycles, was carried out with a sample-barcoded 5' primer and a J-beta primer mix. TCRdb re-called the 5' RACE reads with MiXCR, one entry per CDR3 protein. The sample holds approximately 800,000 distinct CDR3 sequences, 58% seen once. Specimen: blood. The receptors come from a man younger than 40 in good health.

Here the CDR3 DNA reads TGTGCCAGCAGTGAAGGCGCAGGGGAGTACTTC. This gives the protein CASSEGAGEYF. V usage is TRBV25-1 and J usage is TRBJ2-4; maybe TRBD1 (6 bases). This CDR3 region has 11 residues. Germline CDR1 MGHDK, CDR2 SYGVNS. Trimming cost V 2 bases and J 14 bases, with 10 bases left between them.

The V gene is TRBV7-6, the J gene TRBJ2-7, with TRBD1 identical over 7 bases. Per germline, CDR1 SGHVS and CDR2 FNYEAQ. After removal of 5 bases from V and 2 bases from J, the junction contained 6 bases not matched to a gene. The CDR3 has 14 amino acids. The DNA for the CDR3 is TGTGCCAGCAGCAGAAGGGACAGACCCTACGAGCAGTACTTC. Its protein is CASSRRDRPYEQYF.

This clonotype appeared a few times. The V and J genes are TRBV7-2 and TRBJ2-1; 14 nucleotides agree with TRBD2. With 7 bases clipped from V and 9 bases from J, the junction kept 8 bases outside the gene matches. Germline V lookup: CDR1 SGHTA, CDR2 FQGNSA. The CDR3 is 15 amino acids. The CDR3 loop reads CASTRLAGGISEQFF. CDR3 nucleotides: TGTGCCAGCACCCGACTAGCGGGGGGGATTAGTGAGCAGTTCTTC. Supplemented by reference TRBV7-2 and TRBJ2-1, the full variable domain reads GAGVSQSPSNKVTEKGKDVELRCDPISGHTALYWYRQSLGQGLEFLIYFQGNSAPDKSGLPSDRFSAERTGGSVSTLTIQRTQQEDSAVYLCASTRLAGGISEQFFGPGTRLTVL.

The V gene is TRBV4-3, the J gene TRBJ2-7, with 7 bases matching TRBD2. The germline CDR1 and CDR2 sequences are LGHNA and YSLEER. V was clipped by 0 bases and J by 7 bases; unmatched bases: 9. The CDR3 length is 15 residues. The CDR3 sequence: CASSQEAGQYNEQYF. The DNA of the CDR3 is TGCGCCAGCAGCCAAGAAGCGGGGCAATACAATGAGCAGTACTTC.

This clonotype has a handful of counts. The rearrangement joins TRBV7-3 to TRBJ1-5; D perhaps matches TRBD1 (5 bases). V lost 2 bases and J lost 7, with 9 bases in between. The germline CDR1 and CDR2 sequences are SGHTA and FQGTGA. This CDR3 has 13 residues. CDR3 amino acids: CASSLSGGQPQHF. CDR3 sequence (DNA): TGTGCCAGCAGCTTATCTGGGGGGCAGCCCCAGCATTTT.

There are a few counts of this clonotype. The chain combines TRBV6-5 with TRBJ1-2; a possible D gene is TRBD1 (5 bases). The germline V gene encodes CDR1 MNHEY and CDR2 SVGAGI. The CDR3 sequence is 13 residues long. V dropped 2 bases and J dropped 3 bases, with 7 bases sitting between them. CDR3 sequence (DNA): TGTGCCAGCAGTTACGGGGGGGACTATGGCTACACCTTC. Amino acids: CASSYGGDYGYTF.

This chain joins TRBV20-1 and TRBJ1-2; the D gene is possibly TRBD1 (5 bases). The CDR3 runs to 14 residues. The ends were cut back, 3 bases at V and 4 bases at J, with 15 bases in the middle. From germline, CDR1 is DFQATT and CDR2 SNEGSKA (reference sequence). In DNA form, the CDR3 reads TGCAGTGCTAGGACAGCCGGGGCCCTCTATGGCTACACCTTC. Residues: CSARTAGALYGYTF.

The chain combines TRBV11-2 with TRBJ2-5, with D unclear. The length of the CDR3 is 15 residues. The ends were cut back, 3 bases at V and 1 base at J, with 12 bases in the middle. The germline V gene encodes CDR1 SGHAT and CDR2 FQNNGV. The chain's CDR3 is CASSFLRRSQETQYF. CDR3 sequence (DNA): TGTGCCAGCAGCTTTTTACGCAGATCCCAAGAGACCCAGTACTTC.

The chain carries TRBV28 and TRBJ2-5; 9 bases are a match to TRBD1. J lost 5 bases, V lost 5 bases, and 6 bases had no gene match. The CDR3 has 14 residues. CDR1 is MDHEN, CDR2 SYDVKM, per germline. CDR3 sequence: CASSTGGHSETQYF. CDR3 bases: TGTGCCAGCAGTACAGGGGGCCATTCTGAGACCCAGTACTTC.

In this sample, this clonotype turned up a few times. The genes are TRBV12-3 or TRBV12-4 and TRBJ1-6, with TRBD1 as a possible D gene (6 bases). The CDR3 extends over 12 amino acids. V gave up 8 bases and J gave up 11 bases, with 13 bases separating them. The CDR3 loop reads CASFTGSPPLHF. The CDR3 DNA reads TGTGCCAGCTTTACAGGGTCCCCACCCCTCCACTTT.

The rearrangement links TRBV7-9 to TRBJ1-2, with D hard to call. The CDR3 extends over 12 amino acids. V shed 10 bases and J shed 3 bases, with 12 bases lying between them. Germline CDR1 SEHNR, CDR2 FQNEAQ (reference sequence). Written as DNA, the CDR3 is TGTGCCATCCGACGGGAAGACTATGGCTACACCTTC. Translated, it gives CAIRREDYGYTF.

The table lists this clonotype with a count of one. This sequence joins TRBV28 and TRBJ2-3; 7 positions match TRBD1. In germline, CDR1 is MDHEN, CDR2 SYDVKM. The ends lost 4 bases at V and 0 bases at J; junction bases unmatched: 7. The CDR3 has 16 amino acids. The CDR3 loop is CASSSNEGASTDTQYF. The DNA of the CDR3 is TGTGCCAGCAGTTCCAACGAGGGGGCGAGCACAGATACGCAGTATTTT.

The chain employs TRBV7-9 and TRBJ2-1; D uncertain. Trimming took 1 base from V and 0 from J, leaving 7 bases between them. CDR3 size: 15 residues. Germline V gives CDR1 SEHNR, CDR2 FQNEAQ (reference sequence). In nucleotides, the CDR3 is TGTGCCAGCAGCTTAGGGAGTTTCTCCTACAATGAGCAGTTCTTC. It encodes CASSLGSFSYNEQFF.

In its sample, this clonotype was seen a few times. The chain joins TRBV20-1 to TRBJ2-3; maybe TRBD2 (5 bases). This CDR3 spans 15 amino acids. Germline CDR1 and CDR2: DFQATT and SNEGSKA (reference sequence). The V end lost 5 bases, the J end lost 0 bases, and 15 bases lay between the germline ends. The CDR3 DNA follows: TGCAGTGCTCCCAGCGAGGGCCAAAGCACAGATACGCAGTATTTT. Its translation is CSAPSEGQSTDTQYF.

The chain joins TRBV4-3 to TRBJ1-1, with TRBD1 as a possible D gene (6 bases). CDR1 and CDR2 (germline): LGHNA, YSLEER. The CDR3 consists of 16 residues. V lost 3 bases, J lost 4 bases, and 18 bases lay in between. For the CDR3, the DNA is TGCGCCAGCAGCCAGAGCACCGGGACATGGGCCACTGAAGCTTTCTTT. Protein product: CASSQSTGTWATEAFF.

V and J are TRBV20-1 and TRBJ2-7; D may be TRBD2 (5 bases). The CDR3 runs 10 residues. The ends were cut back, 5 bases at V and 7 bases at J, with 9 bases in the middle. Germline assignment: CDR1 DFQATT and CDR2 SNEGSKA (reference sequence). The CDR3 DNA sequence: TGCAGTGCTTCTACGGGGGAGCAGTACTTC. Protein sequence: CSASTGEQYF.

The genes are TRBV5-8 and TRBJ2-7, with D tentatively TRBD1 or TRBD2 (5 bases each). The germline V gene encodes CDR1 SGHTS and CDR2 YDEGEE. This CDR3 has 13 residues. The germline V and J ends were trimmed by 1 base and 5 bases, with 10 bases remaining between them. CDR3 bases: TGTGCCAGCAGCTTGTGGGGGACCGACGAGCAGTACTTC. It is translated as CASSLWGTDEQYF.

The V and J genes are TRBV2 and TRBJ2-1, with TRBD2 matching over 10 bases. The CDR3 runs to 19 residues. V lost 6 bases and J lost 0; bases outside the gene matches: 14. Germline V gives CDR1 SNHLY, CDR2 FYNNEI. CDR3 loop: CASRLPGLASSSSYNEQFF. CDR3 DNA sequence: TGTGCCAGCAGGCTTCCGGGACTAGCGAGCTCGAGCTCCTACAATGAGCAGTTCTTC. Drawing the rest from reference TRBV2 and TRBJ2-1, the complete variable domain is EPEVTQTPSHQVTQMGQEVILRCVPISNHLYFYWYRQILGQKVEFLVSFYNNEISEKSEIFDDQFSVERPDGSNFTLKIRSTKLEDSAMYFCASRLPGLASSSSYNEQFFGPGTRLTVL.